A single T cell receptor beta chain is shown here with its context. V was clipped by 2 bases and J by 7 bases, with 9 bases between them. CDR3 size: 14 residues. CDR1 is MNHEY, CDR2 SVGAGI, per germline. This record belongs to a study of blood T cell repertoires in COVID-19. Study-wide context: COVID-19 samples collected from the United States, Italy and Spain covered acute and convalescent phases. The cDNA or gDNA used as material had been derived from T cells, B-cell-depleted T cells, or PBMCs.

In the authors' workflow: Using reference gene primer amplification, nucleated cell counts were estimated. The protocol was immunoSEQ multiplex PCR, while the TCRdb copy is restricted to in-frame clones and leaves out a portion. V and J calls and clone size are those listed in that table; D and trimming were worked out from the DNA. The sample yields 210,000 or so clones, around 89% seen once. This receptor was taken from a woman in her 40s with acute or convalescent COVID-19. Material for sequencing was peripheral blood. The chain employs TRBV6-5 and TRBJ1-6; D is unclear. CDR3 DNA sequence: TGTGCCAGCAGTTACCGGGGTCAAAATTCACCCCTCCACTTT. Translation gives CASSYRGQNSPLHF.